Following are 7 T cell receptor beta chains from one sample sequenced in a study of blood T cells in healthy people across ages. Alongside a J-beta primer mix, a sample-barcoded 5' primer served in a second PCR lasting roughly 7 to 11 cycles. TCRdb reanalysed the 5' RACE reads using MiXCR and keeps one entry per CDR3 protein. The repertoire includes roughly 900,000 distinct CDR3 sequences, about 48% of them detected once, and around 15% sits in the top ten. The specimen sequenced was blood. Receptors were obtained from a man aged 30-40 years in good health.

CDR3 in amino acids: CASSALLLAGGSTDTQYF. As DNA, the CDR3 is TGTGCCAGCAGCGCCCTCCTCCTAGCGGGGGGGAGCACAGATACGCAGTATTTT. The chain is built from TRBV11-2 and TRBJ2-3, with TRBD2 matching 12 bases. Trimming took 5 bases from V and 0 from J; bases not matched to a gene: 9. This CDR3 has 18 amino acids. Germline CDR1 and CDR2: SGHAT and FQNNGV.

This clonotype has ten or more counts. The gene calls are TRBV27 and TRBJ2-7; the match to TRBD1 covers 7 bases. Trimming took 4 bases from V and 6 from J; bases not matched to a gene: 6. This CDR3 has 13 residues. Germline assignment: CDR1 MNHEY and CDR2 SMNVEV (reference sequence). For the CDR3, the DNA is TGTGCCAGCAGTTATACAACAGGGGCCGAGCAGTACTTC. It specifies CASSYTTGAEQYF.

The sample holds many counts of this clonotype. The CDR3 DNA follows: TGTGCCAGCAGCCAAGAGGACAGAGCCTCCTACGAGCAGTACTTC. Amino acids: CASSQEDRASYEQYF. The chain employs TRBV4-2 and TRBJ2-7; tentatively, D is TRBD1 (6 bases). The CDR3 has 15 residues. CDR1 LGHNA and CDR2 YNFKEQ come from the germline V gene. Trimming shortened V by 0 bases and J by 0 bases, and 9 bases separated the two germline ends.

This chain joins TRBV7-9 and TRBJ1-1; 8 bases are shared with TRBD1. The CDR3 sequence is 13 residues long. In germline, CDR1 is SEHNR, CDR2 FQNEAQ (reference sequence). Germline trimming cut 7 bases from V and 4 bases from J; bases unmatched to any gene: 5. The CDR3 reads CASIPTGATEAFF. The CDR3 DNA reads TGTGCCAGCATCCCGACAGGGGCCACTGAAGCTTTCTTT.

CDR3 nucleotide sequence: TGTGCCAGCACCCTGGTTAGCGGCTTGTCCTACGAGCAGTACTTC. Its translation is CASTLVSGLSYEQYF. The chain recombines TRBV6-2 or TRBV6-3 with TRBJ2-7, with a possible D match to TRBD2 (6 bases). V shed 7 bases and J shed 1 base, with 17 bases lying between them. Germline V gene lookup returns CDR1 MNHEY and CDR2 SVGEGT. This CDR3 has 15 amino acids.

The chain carries TRBV20-1 and TRBJ2-3; TRBD2 agrees at 8 bases. The CDR3 sequence is 13 residues long. Germline CDR1 reads DFQATT; CDR2 reads SNEGSKA (reference sequence). V was pared by 3 bases and J by 4 bases, with 3 bases of the junction left unmatched. CDR3 bases: TGCAGTGCTAGTCTTAGCGGGGCAGATACGCAGTATTTT. It is translated as CSASLSGADTQYF.

The chain combines TRBV5-1 with TRBJ2-3, with a possible D match to TRBD2 (7 bases). V lost 4 bases and J lost 1, with 22 bases in between. CDR3 length: 18 residues. Germline V gene data show CDR1 as SGHRS and CDR2 as YFSETQ. The CDR3 bases are TGCGCCAGCAGCCCGGGGACTACAGGGATCGGGGGCACAGATACGCAGTATTTT. Protein sequence: CASSPGTTGIGGTDTQYF.